Listed below are T cell receptor beta chains from one sample, sequenced in a study of T cells in Graves' hyperthyroidism and ophthalmopathy. TCRdb called the multiplex PCR reads again in MiXCR, with one record for every CDR3 protein. The sample shows roughly 180,000 distinct CDR3 sequences, about a sixth of them seen only once. Material for sequencing was blood. All receptors come from a woman aged 45-59 years with Graves' hyperthyroidism. Each CDR3 is given with its conserved first and last residue. Each record gives: V gene, J gene, CDR3 protein.

>TRBV5-4|TRBJ2-7
CASSGGGLSSYEQYF
>TRBV7-2|TRBJ1-2
CASSYNPSGYTF
>TRBV19|TRBJ1-1
CASSISGLDTEAFF
>TRBV7-3|TRBJ2-1
CASSPSASINEQFF
>TRBV6-2/TRBV6-3|TRBJ2-5
CASSYSGRVAGLQETQYF
>TRBV7-3|TRBJ2-3
CASSLTGTTDTQYF
>TRBV6-2/TRBV6-3|TRBJ1-6
CASNYSSYNSPLHF
>TRBV11-2|TRBJ1-2
CASSLASGTGAYGYTF
>TRBV28|TRBJ1-5
CASNGGVFTGGLNQPQHF
>TRBV18|TRBJ1-1
CASSPFGGGDTEAFF
>TRBV28|TRBJ1-2
CASGPGTVILYGYTF
>TRBV19|TRBJ1-1
CASSITAGRGDTEAFF
>TRBV7-9|TRBJ1-2
CASSVGTGANYGYTF
>TRBV28|TRBJ2-1
CASGYRNEQFF